This T cell receptor beta chain was obtained from a study of blood T cell repertoires in COVID-19. Study background: Nucleic acid was either cDNA or gDNA, and it came from T cells, B-cell-depleted T cells, or PBMCs.

The assay was immunoSEQ multiplex PCR, and TCRdb's table has in-frame clones only and misses some. This table holds around 150,000 clones, about nine tenths found once. Seattle enrolled patients during active infection and tracked them longitudinally. This TCR derives from a young man with COVID-19, enrolled during active disease. The sample consisted of peripheral blood.

CDR3 in DNA: TGTGCCAGCAGACAGGAAACTAACTATGGCTACACCTTC. Translating it yields CASRQETNYGYTF. The genes are TRBV6-5 and TRBJ1-2, with D tentatively TRBD1 (5 bases). V shed 6 bases and J shed 0 bases, with 8 bases lying between them. Germline CDR1 reads MNHEY; CDR2 reads SVGAGI. The CDR3 loop spans 13 amino acids.